The rows below give T cell receptor beta chains drawn from one sample of a study of blood T cell repertoires in COVID-19. Assay: immunoSEQ multiplex PCR; the TCRdb copy retains only in-frame clones and omits some. In the table there are some 110,000 clones, around 85% of which are singletons. The sequencing sample was made of peripheral blood. The receptors here all came from a woman of 80 years or more with COVID-19, enrolled during active disease. Both conserved end residues are part of each CDR3. The D gene is left open where the match is weak. Where a row states a size, it is once, few, many or the class of an expanded clone; other rows omit it.

TRBJ1-6	NA	few	TRBV6-2/TRBV6-3	CASSSADNSPLHF	TGTGCCAGCAGTTCGGCGGATAATTCACCCCTCCACTTT
TRBJ2-7	TRBD2	NA	TRBV5-1	CASSLGFSGRNPYEQYF	TGCGCCAGCAGCCTTGGGTTTAGCGGGAGGAACCCCTACGAGCAGTACTTC
TRBJ2-7	NA	NA	TRBV11-2	CASSSNFWTIDF	TGTGCCAGCAGCTCCAACTTCTGGACAATCGACTTC
TRBJ2-5	TRBD2	NA	TRBV3-1/TRBV3-2	CASSQTTSKETQYF	TGTGCCAGCAGCCAAACGACTAGCAAAGAGACCCAGTACTTC
TRBJ1-6	TRBD1	NA	TRBV28	CASSIEQGNNSPLHF	TGTGCCAGCAGTATTGAACAGGGGAATAATTCACCCCTCCACTTT
TRBJ2-5	TRBD2	NA	TRBV9	CASSVGGGRETQYF	TGTGCCAGCAGCGTAGGGGGAGGGCGAGAGACCCAGTACTTC
TRBJ1-1	NA	few	TRBV4-3	CASSRQGNTEAFF	TGCGCCAGCAGCCGCCAGGGAAACACTGAAGCTTTCTTT
TRBJ2-7	TRBD1	NA	TRBV15	CATSRRGTEYEQYF	TGTGCCACCAGCAGAAGGGGGACAGAGTACGAGCAGTACTTC
TRBJ1-3	NA	NA	TRBV5-6	CASSSTTSEYF	TGTGCCAGCAGCTCCACAACCAGTGAATATTTT
TRBJ2-3	TRBD2	NA	TRBV4-2	CASSQRAGTSGSTDTQYF	TGTGCCAGCAGCCAAAGGGCTGGGACTAGCGGAAGCACAGATACGCAGTATTTT
TRBJ1-1	NA	few	TRBV25-1	CASSPSKREVAFF	TGTGCCAGCAGCCCATCCAAGAGGGAAGTAGCTTTCTTT
TRBJ2-7	TRBD1	once	TRBV9	CASSAHDRGPSYEQYF	TGTGCCAGCAGCGCCCATGACAGGGGGCCCTCCTACGAGCAGTACTTC
TRBJ1-1	TRBD1	NA	TRBV28	CASRARDSLNTEAFF	TGTGCCAGCCGAGCCCGGGACAGTCTGAACACTGAAGCTTTCTTT
TRBJ2-2	NA	NA	TRBV7-2	CASSLVAITNTGELFF	TGTGCCAGCAGCTTAGTCGCGATAACGAACACCGGGGAGCTGTTTTTT
TRBJ1-6	TRBD1	NA	TRBV4-3	CASSQDEGQDNSPLHF	TGCGCCAGCAGCCAAGATGAAGGACAGGATAATTCACCCCTCCACTTT
TRBJ2-1	TRBD2	NA	TRBV6-5	CASSYSLAGGPNEQFF	TGTGCCAGCAGTTACTCGCTAGCGGGAGGGCCGAATGAGCAGTTCTTC
TRBJ2-4	NA	NA	TRBV6-2/TRBV6-3	CASSYPGGGNIQYF	TGTGCCAGCAGTTATCCTGGTGGGGGCAACATTCAGTACTTC
TRBJ1-6	TRBD1	NA	TRBV7-3	CASSTDRDSPLHF	TGTGCCAGCAGTACGGACAGGGATTCACCCCTCCACTTT
TRBJ2-1	NA	NA	TRBV7-9	CASSLGALGWQFF	TGTGCCAGCAGCTTAGGGGCTTTAGGATGGCAGTTCTTC
TRBJ2-7	TRBD1	NA	TRBV7-2	CASSFGTGGAYEQYF	TGTGCCAGCAGCTTCGGGACAGGGGGGGCCTACGAGCAGTACTTC
TRBJ2-3	TRBD2	NA	TRBV15	CATSRDQASGSTDTQYF	TGTGCCACCAGCAGAGATCAGGCTAGCGGGAGTACAGATACGCAGTATTTT
TRBJ2-2	NA	NA	TRBV20-1	CSASRGTANTGELFF	TGCAGTGCTAGTCGGGGGACAGCTAACACCGGGGAGCTGTTTTTT
TRBJ2-7	NA	NA	TRBV9	CASSVRGGTSYEQYF	TGTGCCAGCAGCGTAAGGGGGGGGACCTCCTACGAGCAGTACTTC
TRBJ1-1	NA	NA	TRBV28	CASSLSGMRTEAFF	TGTGCCAGCAGTTTATCAGGGATGAGGACTGAAGCTTTCTTT
TRBJ1-2	TRBD1	once	TRBV19	CAISRGQTYGYTF	TGTGCCATCTCAAGGGGACAGACCTATGGCTACACCTTC
TRBJ1-1	NA	NA	TRBV7-9	CASSLIGKNTEAFF	TGTGCCAGCAGCTTAATTGGCAAAAACACTGAAGCTTTCTTT
TRBJ2-7	TRBD1	NA	TRBV5-5	CASSHSTGALYEQYF	TGTGCCAGCAGCCATTCTACAGGGGCCCTGTACGAGCAGTACTTC
TRBJ2-2	NA	NA	TRBV7-2	CASSLQRDRSGELFF	TGTGCCAGCAGCTTACAACGGGATCGGTCCGGGGAGCTGTTTTTT
TRBJ1-2	TRBD1	NA	TRBV5-4	CASSGDRGQGYTF	TGTGCCAGCAGCGGGGACAGGGGGCAAGGCTACACCTTC
TRBJ2-3	NA	NA	TRBV28	CASSIPAGFTDTQYF	TGTGCCAGCAGTATCCCGGCGGGGTTCACAGATACGCAGTATTTT
TRBJ1-4	NA	NA	TRBV18	CASSSRDGSNEKLFF	TGTGCCAGCTCATCGAGGGACGGGAGTAATGAAAAACTGTTTTTT
TRBJ1-5	TRBD1	NA	TRBV28	CASSVNRDRGNQPQHF	TGTGCCAGCAGTGTGAACCGGGACAGGGGAAATCAGCCCCAGCATTTT
TRBJ2-7	NA	few	TRBV29-1	CSVAGSAIYEQYF	TGCAGCGTTGCAGGCTCCGCAATTTACGAGCAGTACTTC
TRBJ1-4	TRBD1	NA	TRBV4-1	CATGDRVNEKLFF	TGCGCCACCGGGGACAGAGTGAATGAAAAACTGTTTTTT
TRBJ2-2	NA	NA	TRBV7-3	CASSSGLTTGELFF	TGTGCCAGCAGCTCCGGACTTACCACCGGGGAGCTGTTTTTT
TRBJ1-1	TRBD1	NA	TRBV6-2/TRBV6-3	CASSAQGAVTEAFF	TGTGCCAGCAGCGCACAGGGGGCGGTAACTGAAGCTTTCTTT
TRBJ2-2	TRBD2	NA	TRBV5-1	CASSATGTRNTGELFF	TGCGCCAGCAGCGCGACCGGGACTAGAAACACCGGGGAGCTGTTTTTT